This TCR beta chain was documented in a study of multiple sclerosis patients with progressive multifocal leukoencephalopathy. The table came from immunoSEQ multiplex PCR; TCRdb's copy has only in-frame clones and leaves some out. The profile shows under 40,000 clones, 80% to 95% of them singletons. The CDR3 covers 15 residues. Germline loops: CDR1 MNHEY, CDR2 SVGAGI. J was trimmed by 5 bases and V by 5 bases; bases with no gene match: 10. Time point denoted: before natalizumab initiation. Before the first natalizumab infusion, T0 blood samples were taken. The clonotype originates from a man aged 25-40 years with multiple sclerosis. The chain couples TRBV6-5 to TRBJ2-7, with 9 bases aligning to TRBD1. The sequencing sample was made of PBMCs. This CDR3 reads CASSPTGTGRHEQYV. CDR3 DNA: TGTGCCAGCAGTCCCACCGGGACAGGGCGACACGAGCAGTACGTC.